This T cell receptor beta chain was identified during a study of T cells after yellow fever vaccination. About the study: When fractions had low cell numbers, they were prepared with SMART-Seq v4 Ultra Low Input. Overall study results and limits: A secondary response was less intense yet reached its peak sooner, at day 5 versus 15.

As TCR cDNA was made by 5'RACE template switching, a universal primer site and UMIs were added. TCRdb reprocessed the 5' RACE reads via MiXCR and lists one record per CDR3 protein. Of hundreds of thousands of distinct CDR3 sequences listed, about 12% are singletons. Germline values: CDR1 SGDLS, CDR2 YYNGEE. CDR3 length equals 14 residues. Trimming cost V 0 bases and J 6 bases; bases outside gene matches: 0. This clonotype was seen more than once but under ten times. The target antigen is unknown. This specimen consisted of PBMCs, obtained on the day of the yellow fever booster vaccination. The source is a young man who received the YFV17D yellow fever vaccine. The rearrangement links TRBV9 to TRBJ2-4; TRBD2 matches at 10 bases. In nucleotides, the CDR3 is TGTGCCAGCAGCGTAGGGACTAGCGGAAACATTCAGTACTTC. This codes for CASSVGTSGNIQYF.